The 21 T cell receptor beta chains listed next were all sequenced from one sample in a study of regulatory T cells in long-lasting Graves disease. Time point given: newly diagnosed GD, antithyroid drugs for less than 3 months. Generation of the TCR library employed RNA extracted from PBMCs. In building TCR beta libraries, iRepertoire HTBI primers were used together with Arm-PCR of CDR3 regions. TCRdb reanalysed the multiplex PCR reads using MiXCR and keeps one entry per CDR3 protein. The sample lists more than 450,000 distinct CDR3 sequences, around 13% occurring once. The same specimen was also included in a second study, on T cells in Graves' hyperthyroidism and ophthalmopathy.

Sequences were derived from peripheral blood mononuclear cells (PBMCs), sampled at new diagnosis, from a patient treated with antithyroid drugs. These receptors came from a woman in her 30s with Graves disease.

There are many counts of this clonotype. The chain links TRBV6-1 to TRBJ2-4; D is possibly TRBD1 (6 bases). Germline V gives CDR1 MNHNS, CDR2 SASEGT. V shed 4 bases and J shed 6 bases, with 10 bases lying between them. The CDR3 has 13 residues. The CDR3 is CASSGDTLNIQYF. For the CDR3, the DNA is TGTGCCAGCAGTGGGGACACCTTAAACATTCAGTACTTC.

This clonotype appeared many times. The rearrangement uses TRBV4-3 and TRBJ1-5; D is unclear. V lost 0 bases and J lost 7, with 7 bases in between. This CDR3 has 13 amino acids. In germline, CDR1 is LGHNA, CDR2 YSLEER. The CDR3 region has the DNA TGCGCCAGCAGCCAAGAACCCAGGCAGCCCCAGCATTTT. Amino acid sequence: CASSQEPRQPQHF.

This clonotype has ten or more counts. The chain employs TRBV12-3 or TRBV12-4 and TRBJ2-7; D is unclear. The V gene lost 3 bases and the J gene lost 3 bases, with 9 bases spanning the gap. The CDR3 runs 13 residues. CDR3 DNA sequence: TGTGCCAGCAGTTTCGACACTTACTACGAGCAGTACTTC. This codes for CASSFDTYYEQYF.

The CDR3 sequence: CASSPNPGTSHYNEQFF. The CDR3 DNA is TGCGCCAGCAGCCCCAACCCCGGGACTAGCCATTACAATGAGCAGTTCTTC. The J gene is TRBJ2-1, the V gene TRBV4-1, with TRBD2 matching 9 bases. Looked up from germline, CDR1 is MGHRA and CDR2 is YSYEKL. This CDR3 is 17 amino acids long. The ends lost 4 bases at V and 4 bases at J; junction bases unmatched: 11.

This chain links TRBV12-3 or TRBV12-4 with TRBJ2-2; possibly TRBD2 for D (6 bases). Trimming removed 3 bases from V and 0 bases from J, with 11 bases in between. This CDR3 is built from 16 residues. This CDR3 is CASSLLAVSNTGELFF. CDR3 bases: TGTGCCAGCAGTTTGTTAGCGGTGTCGAACACCGGGGAGCTGTTTTTT.

The CDR3 reads CASRFGVGGRLSTGELFF. The CDR3 DNA is TGTGCCAGCAGGTTTGGGGTAGGCGGGAGATTATCCACCGGGGAGCTGTTTTTT. The V and J genes are TRBV11-2 and TRBJ2-2, with 7 bases aligning to TRBD2. J was trimmed by 4 bases and V by 6 bases; bases with no gene match: 17. Germline V gene sequence: CDR1 SGHAT, CDR2 FQNNGV. This CDR3 region has 18 residues.

This clonotype was recorded at least ten times. The chain's CDR3 is CASSTWLADQFF. The CDR3 DNA is TGTGCCAGCAGCACCTGGCTAGCGGACCAGTTCTTC. The chain couples TRBV12-3 or TRBV12-4 to TRBJ2-1, with 7 bases aligning to TRBD2. The V segment lost 6 bases and the J segment 13 bases; nucleotides outside the gene matches: 9. This CDR3 contains 12 residues.

This clonotype was counted a few times. This CDR3 reads CASSREGLAKNIQYF. The CDR3 DNA sequence: TGTGCCAGTAGTCGCGAGGGACTAGCCAAAAACATTCAGTACTTC. The chain is built from TRBV19 and TRBJ2-4; D possibly corresponds to TRBD2 (6 bases). This CDR3 has 15 amino acids. Per germline, CDR1 LNHDA and CDR2 SQIVND (reference sequence). V lost 5 bases, J lost 0 bases, and 11 bases lay in between.

This clonotype was observed a few times. CDR3 residues: CASRQPRGGIYNEQFF. For the CDR3, the DNA is TGTGCCAGCAGACAACCCAGGGGGGGGATCTACAATGAGCAGTTCTTC. The gene calls are TRBV7-9 and TRBJ2-1; D is tentatively TRBD1 or TRBD2 (7 bases each). The germline V gene encodes CDR1 SEHNR and CDR2 FQNEAQ (reference sequence). The CDR3 consists of 16 residues. Deletions cut 6 bases from V and 3 bases from J, with 18 bases between.

This clonotype was counted ten times or more. V and J are TRBV29-1 and TRBJ1-1; no definite D call. The CDR3 loop spans 12 amino acids. V lost 7 bases, J lost 1 base, and 10 bases lay in between. Germline loops: CDR1 SQVTM, CDR2 ANQGSEA. CDR3 DNA sequence: TGCAGCGCGGACCTCTCGAACACTGAAGCTTTCTTT. This encodes CSADLSNTEAFF.

This clonotype was found many times. The chain couples TRBV9 to TRBJ1-2; the D is unclear. In germline, CDR1 is SGDLS, CDR2 YYNGEE. The CDR3 totals 12 residues. V lost 2 bases, J lost 8 bases, and 10 bases lay in between. For the CDR3, the DNA is TGTGCCAGCAGCGTCGGGGTGTGGGGCTACACCTTC. It is translated as CASSVGVWGYTF.

The gene calls are TRBV14 and TRBJ2-1; 11 bases are shared with TRBD2. The V segment lost 5 bases and the J segment 15 bases; nucleotides outside the gene matches: 9. Germline values: CDR1 SGHDN, CDR2 FVKESK. The CDR3 has 13 amino acids. This CDR3 is CASSMYSGTSGFF. CDR3 coding DNA: TGTGCCAGCAGCATGTATTCCGGGACTAGCGGGTTCTTC.

In its sample, this clonotype was seen many times. The J gene is TRBJ2-3, the V gene TRBV11-3, with 13 bases that match TRBD2. Germline values: CDR1 SGHNT, CDR2 YENEEA. J was trimmed by 4 bases and V by 1 base; bases with no gene match: 5. The CDR3 loop spans 17 amino acids. The CDR3 loop is CASSLGRTSGSSDTQYF. CDR3 DNA: TGTGCCAGCAGCTTAGGAAGGACTAGCGGGAGTTCAGATACGCAGTATTTT.

This clonotype came up many times. The chain has TRBV28 and TRBJ2-1, with 12 positions matching TRBD2. J lost 7 bases, V lost 5 bases, and 9 bases had no gene match. CDR3 length: 16 residues. The germline V gene has CDR1 MDHEN and CDR2 SYDVKM. The CDR3 bases are TGTGCCAGCAGTCTTGTCCTAGCGGGAGGGCGTAATGAGCAGTTCTTC. Translated: CASSLVLAGGRNEQFF.

This clonotype was detected ten times or more. The chain has TRBV12-5 and TRBJ2-1; 13 nucleotides match TRBD2. The CDR3 sequence is 19 residues long. Per the germline V gene, CDR1 is LGHNT and CDR2 is FRNRAP. J lost 5 bases, V lost 1 base, and 11 bases had no gene match. The CDR3 protein is CASGLGLPGLAGTHNEQFF. The CDR3 bases are TGTGCTAGTGGTTTGGGTTTGCCGGGACTAGCGGGAACACACAATGAGCAGTTCTTC.

This clonotype was observed many times. The rearrangement joins TRBV6-1 to TRBJ2-5; possible D gene TRBD1, 6 bases. Germline values: CDR1 MNHNS, CDR2 SASEGT. V lost 4 bases and J lost 4, with 19 bases in between. This CDR3 is built from 16 residues. The CDR3 nucleotides are TGTGCCAGCAGTGCCCCAGGACAGCCCTATGTAGAGACCCAGTACTTC. Translation gives CASSAPGQPYVETQYF.

This clonotype came up many times. V usage is TRBV7-2 and J usage is TRBJ2-3; D is undetermined. Trimming stripped 5 bases from V and 6 bases from J, with 9 bases between. The CDR3 covers 12 residues. Germline V gene sequence: CDR1 SGHTA, CDR2 FQGNSA. The CDR3 DNA follows: TGTGCCAGCAGCCTAACGAGGGATACGCAGTATTTT. Encoded protein: CASSLTRDTQYF. The whole variable domain, remainder taken from reference TRBV7-2 and TRBJ2-3, is GAGVSQSPSNKVTEKGKDVELRCDPISGHTALYWYRQSLGQGLEFLIYFQGNSAPDKSGLPSDRFSAERTGGSVSTLTIQRTQQEDSAVYLCASSLTRDTQYFGPGTRLTVL.

About this clonotype: A much bigger clone sits one base away, suggesting this may be a read error. V gene TRBV18 combines with J gene TRBJ1-5; 10 nucleotides align to TRBD1. There are 14 residues in the CDR3. Germline CDR1 reads KGHSH; CDR2 reads LQKENI. The CDR3 sequence is CAGSPDRGPPAQHF. CDR3 nucleotides: TGTGCCGGCTCACCAGACAGGGGGCCTCCGGCCCAGCATTTT.

This clonotype was counted between two and nine times. This chain uses TRBV5-1 with TRBJ2-1, with TRBD1 matching 9 bases. J was trimmed by 6 bases and V by 4 bases; bases with no gene match: 11. The CDR3 covers 16 residues. Germline CDR1 SGHRS, CDR2 YFSETQ. The CDR3 protein is CASSPEQGARSNEQFF. DNA of the CDR3: TGCGCCAGCAGCCCAGAACAGGGGGCGAGATCCAATGAGCAGTTCTTC. Together with reference TRBV5-1 and TRBJ2-1, the CDR3 gives the full variable domain: KAGVTQTPRYLIKTRGQQVTLSCSPISGHRSVSWYQQTPGQGLQFLFEYFSETQRNKGNFPGRFSGRQFSNSRSEMNVSTLELGDSALYLCASSPEQGARSNEQFFGPGTRLTVL.

About this clonotype: This probably arose from a read error, given a far larger clone one base away. Lacking the conserved final phenylalanine or tryptophan, this CDR3 likely reflects a read error. The chain combines TRBV27 with TRBJ1-1; the D gene is possibly TRBD1 (5 bases). Germline V gives CDR1 MNHEY, CDR2 SMNVEV (reference sequence). V lost 6 bases and J lost 6, with 8 bases in between. This CDR3 is built from 11 residues. Here the CDR3 DNA reads TGTGCCAGCAGAGGGGAATCTGAAGCTTTCTCT. It codes for CASRGESEAFS.

This clonotype was picked up many times. The V gene is TRBV7-9, the J gene TRBJ2-1; D tentatively fits TRBD1 or TRBD2 (5 bases each). Germline V lookup: CDR1 SEHNR, CDR2 FQNEAQ (reference sequence). This CDR3 has 15 residues. V was pared by 1 base and J by 4 bases, with 11 bases between. The CDR3 loop reads CASSLGARGYNEQFF. The CDR3 DNA follows: TGTGCCAGCAGCTTAGGGGCGAGGGGTTACAATGAGCAGTTCTTC.